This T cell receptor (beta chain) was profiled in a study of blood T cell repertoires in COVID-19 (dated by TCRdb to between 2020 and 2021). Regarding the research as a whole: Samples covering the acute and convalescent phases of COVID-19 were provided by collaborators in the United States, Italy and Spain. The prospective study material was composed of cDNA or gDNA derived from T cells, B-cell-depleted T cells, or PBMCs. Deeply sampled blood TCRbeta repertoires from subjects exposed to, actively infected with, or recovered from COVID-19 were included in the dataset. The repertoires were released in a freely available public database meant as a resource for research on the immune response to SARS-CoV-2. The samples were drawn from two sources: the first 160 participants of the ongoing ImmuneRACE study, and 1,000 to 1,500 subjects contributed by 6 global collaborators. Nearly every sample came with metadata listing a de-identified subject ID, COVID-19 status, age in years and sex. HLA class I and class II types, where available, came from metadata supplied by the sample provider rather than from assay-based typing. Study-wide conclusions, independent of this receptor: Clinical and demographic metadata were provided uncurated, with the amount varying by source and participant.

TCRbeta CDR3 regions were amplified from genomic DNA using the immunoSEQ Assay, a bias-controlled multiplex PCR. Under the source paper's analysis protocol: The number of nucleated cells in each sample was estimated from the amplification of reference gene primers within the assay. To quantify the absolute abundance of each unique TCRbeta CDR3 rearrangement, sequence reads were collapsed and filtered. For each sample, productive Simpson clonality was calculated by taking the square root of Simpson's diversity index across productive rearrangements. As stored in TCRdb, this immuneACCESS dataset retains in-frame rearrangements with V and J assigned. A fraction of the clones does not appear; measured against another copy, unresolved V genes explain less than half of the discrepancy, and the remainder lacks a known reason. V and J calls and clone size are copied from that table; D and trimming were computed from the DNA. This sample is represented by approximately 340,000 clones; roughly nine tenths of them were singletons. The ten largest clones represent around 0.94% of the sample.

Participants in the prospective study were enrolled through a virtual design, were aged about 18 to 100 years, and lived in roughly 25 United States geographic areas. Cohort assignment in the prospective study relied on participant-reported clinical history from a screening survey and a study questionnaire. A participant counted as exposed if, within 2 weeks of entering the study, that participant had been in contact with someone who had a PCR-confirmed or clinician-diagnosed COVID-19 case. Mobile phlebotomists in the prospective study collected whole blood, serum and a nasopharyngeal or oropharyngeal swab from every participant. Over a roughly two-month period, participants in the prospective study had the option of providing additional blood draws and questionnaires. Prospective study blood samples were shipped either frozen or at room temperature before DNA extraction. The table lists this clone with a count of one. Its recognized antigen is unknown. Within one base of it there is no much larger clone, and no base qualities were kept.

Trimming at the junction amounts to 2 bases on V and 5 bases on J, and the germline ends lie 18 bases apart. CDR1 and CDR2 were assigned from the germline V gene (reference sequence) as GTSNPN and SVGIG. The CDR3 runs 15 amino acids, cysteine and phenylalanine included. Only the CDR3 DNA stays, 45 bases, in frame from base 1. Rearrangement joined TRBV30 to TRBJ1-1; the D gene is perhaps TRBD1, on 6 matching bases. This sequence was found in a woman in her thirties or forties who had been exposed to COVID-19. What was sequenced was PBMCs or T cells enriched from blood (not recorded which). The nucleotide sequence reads TGTGCCTGGAGTCCCGGGACACCGCTAGGGACTGAAGCTTTCTTT. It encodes CAWSPGTPLGTEAFF.